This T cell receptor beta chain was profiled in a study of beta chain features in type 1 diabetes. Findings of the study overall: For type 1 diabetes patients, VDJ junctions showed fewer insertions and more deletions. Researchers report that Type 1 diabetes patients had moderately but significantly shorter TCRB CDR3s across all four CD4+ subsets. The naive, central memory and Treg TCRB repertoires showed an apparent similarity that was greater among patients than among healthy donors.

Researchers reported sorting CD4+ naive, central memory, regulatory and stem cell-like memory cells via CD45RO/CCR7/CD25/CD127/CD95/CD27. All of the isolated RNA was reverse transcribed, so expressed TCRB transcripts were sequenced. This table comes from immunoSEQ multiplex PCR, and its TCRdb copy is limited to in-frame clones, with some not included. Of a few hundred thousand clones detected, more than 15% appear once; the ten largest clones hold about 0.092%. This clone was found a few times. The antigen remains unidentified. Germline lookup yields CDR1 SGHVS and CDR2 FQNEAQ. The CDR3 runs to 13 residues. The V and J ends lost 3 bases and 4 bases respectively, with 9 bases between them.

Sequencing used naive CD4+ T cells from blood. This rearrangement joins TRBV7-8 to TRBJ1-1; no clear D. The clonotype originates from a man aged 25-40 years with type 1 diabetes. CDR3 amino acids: CASSFQPATEAFF. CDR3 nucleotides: TGTGCCAGCAGCTTCCAGCCGGCCACTGAAGCTTTCTTT.